This T cell receptor beta chain is drawn from a study of blood T cell repertoires in COVID-19. About the study: Donors in the United States, Italy and Spain gave samples during acute or convalescent COVID-19. Sources were T cells, B-cell-depleted T cells, or PBMCs; the material itself was cDNA or gDNA.

Original processing notes: Researchers report that nucleated cell counts were estimated from reference gene primer amplification. Assay used: immunoSEQ multiplex PCR; TCRdb lists only in-frame clones, some missing. Clone size and V and J calls were adopted from that table, with D and trimming inferred from the DNA. This sample has 120,000 or so clones, with about four fifths found just once. Seattle enrolled patients during active infection and tracked them longitudinally. CDR1 MDHEN and CDR2 SYDVKM come from the germline V gene. CDR3 length equals 16 residues. J lost 5 bases, V lost 7 bases, and 12 bases had no gene match.

J is TRBJ1-4 and V is TRBV28, with TRBD1 matching 8 bases. Sequenced: peripheral blood. The sequence came from a man aged 25-40 years with COVID-19, enrolled during active disease. CDR3 sequence reads: CASNNPPGTGNEKLFF. CDR3 DNA sequence: TGTGCCAGCAACAACCCTCCCGGGACAGGCAATGAAAAACTGTTTTTT.